Listed here are 10 T cell receptor beta chains from one sample, sequenced in a study of cytomegalovirus exposure and HLA in healthy donors. PCR employed 60 Vbeta and 13 Jbeta primers. TCRdb's copy holds only in-frame clones and misses some; the assay was immunoSEQ multiplex PCR. The sample carries under 200,000 clones, around four fifths recorded once. What was sequenced was PBMCs. Receptors originate from a female donor in good health and CMV-seronegative.

The CDR3 reads CSSSSGRITYEQYF. In DNA, the CDR3 is TGCAGCTCCTCAAGCGGGAGGATCACCTACGAGCAGTACTTC. This chain uses TRBV29-1 with TRBJ2-7; 9 positions match TRBD2. The V segment lost 8 bases and the J segment 2 bases; nucleotides outside the gene matches: 10. The germline gives CDR1 SQVTM, CDR2 ANQGSEA. The CDR3 contains 14 residues.

This clone was counted between two and nine times. V gene TRBV4-3 combines with J gene TRBJ1-5, with D tentatively TRBD1 (5 bases). Trimming removed 0 bases at V and 6 bases at J, with 12 bases between. The CDR3 sequence is 15 residues long. CDR1 is LGHNA, CDR2 YSLEER, per germline. The CDR3 DNA reads as TGCGCCAGCAGCCAAGATGGGGCAGGATTTCAGCCCCAGCATTTT. Translated, it gives CASSQDGAGFQPQHF.

The J gene is TRBJ2-5, the V gene TRBV19; possibly TRBD1 for D (6 bases). Germline V gene lookup returns CDR1 LNHDA and CDR2 SQIVND (reference sequence). The CDR3 is 14 amino acids. Trimming stripped 1 base from V and 1 base from J, with 7 bases between. The CDR3 DNA reads TGTGCCAGTAGTATAGTGGGGGCCCAAGAGACCCAGTACTTC. Its translation is CASSIVGAQETQYF. The whole variable domain, filled in from reference TRBV19 and TRBJ2-5, reads DGGITQSPKYLFRKEGQNVTLSCEQNLNHDAMYWYRQDPGQGLRLIYYSQIVNDFQKGDIAEGYSVSREKKESFPLTVTSAQKNPTAFYLCASSIVGAQETQYFGPGTRLLVL.

Only a few counts were recorded for this clone. V and J are TRBV28 and TRBJ1-4, with 8 bases fitting TRBD1. This CDR3 spans 13 amino acids. Germline V lookup: CDR1 MDHEN, CDR2 SYDVKM. J gave up 4 bases and V 7 bases, and 2 bases lay outside the gene matches. CDR3 loop: CASTGQVNEKLFF. Here the CDR3 DNA reads TGTGCCAGCACGGGACAGGTTAATGAAAAACTGTTTTTT.

This chain links TRBV7-3 with TRBJ2-3; a possible D gene is TRBD2 (5 bases). From germline, CDR1 is SGHTA and CDR2 FQGTGA. The CDR3 is made up of 13 amino acids. Trimming pared 7 bases from V and 0 bases from J, leaving 8 bases between. CDR3 residues: CASTSGSTDTQYF. The DNA for the CDR3 is TGTGCCAGCACCTCGGGGAGCACAGATACGCAGTATTTT.

The chain is built from TRBV5-6 and TRBJ2-2; 10 bases are a match to TRBD2. The CDR3 is 16 residues long. The ends lost 1 base at V and 0 bases at J; junction bases unmatched: 0. Germline V gives CDR1 SGHDT, CDR2 YYEEEE. Here the CDR3 reads CASSLLAGANTGELFF. The CDR3 DNA sequence: TGTGCCAGCAGCTTGCTAGCGGGAGCGAACACCGGGGAGCTGTTTTTT.

The CDR3 nucleotides read TGTGCCAGCAGTGCAGGGGTGGATCAGCCCCAGCATTTT. Translated, it gives CASSAGVDQPQHF. V and J are TRBV6-4 and TRBJ1-5; D might be TRBD1 (6 bases). The germline gives CDR1 MRHNA, CDR2 SNTAGT. There are 13 residues in the CDR3. Trimming cost V 4 bases and J 5 bases, with 9 bases left between them.

This clone was detected a few times. The chain combines TRBV27 with TRBJ2-3; a possible D gene is TRBD2 (6 bases). Germline values: CDR1 MNHEY, CDR2 SMNVEV (reference sequence). V was cut by 4 bases and J by 4 bases, with 15 bases left in between. The CDR3 sequence is 15 residues long. CDR3 DNA sequence: TGTGCCAGCAGTTCACGGACCAGGGAGGCAGATACGCAGTATTTT. Amino acid sequence: CASSSRTREADTQYF.

The chain couples TRBV7-2 to TRBJ1-1; no firm D call. The germline gives CDR1 SGHTA, CDR2 FQGNSA. Trimming left V 0 bases short and J 0 bases short, with 8 bases between. The CDR3 loop spans 15 amino acids. The CDR3 bases are TGTGCCAGCAGCTTAGCGCTAGCCATGAACACTGAAGCTTTCTTT. Residues: CASSLALAMNTEAFF.

The chain links TRBV30 to TRBJ1-2; weak D call: TRBD1 (6 bases). Germline CDR1 is GTSNPN and CDR2 is SVGIG (reference sequence). The CDR3 has 10 residues. The germline V and J ends were trimmed by 7 bases and 8 bases, with 11 bases remaining between them. CDR3 residues: CASRGRGYTF. The DNA for the CDR3 is TGTGCCTCCAGGGGTAGAGGCTACACCTTC. Supplemented by reference TRBV30 and TRBJ1-2, the full variable domain reads SQTIHQWPATLVQPVGSPLSLECTVEGTSNPNLYWYRQAAGRGLQLLFYSVGIGQISSEVPQNLSASRPQDRQFILSSKKLLLSDSGFYLCASRGRGYTFGSGTRLTVV.